The clone carrying this TCR beta chain was observed many times. Its antigen is unidentified. CDR1 is KGHSH, CDR2 LQKENI, per germline. The CDR3 covers 13 residues. Deletions cut 2 bases from V and 5 bases from J, with 7 bases between. This sample stems from a study of T cells after posttransplantation cyclophosphamide. The protocol was immunoSEQ multiplex PCR, while the TCRdb copy is restricted to in-frame clones and leaves out a portion. Altogether around 34,000 clones were found in the sample, and no singletons occur. Study outcomes and limitations: Tissue-infiltrating T cells from skin or gut overlapped little with blood T cells. Donor-recipient repertoire similarity was low at 1-2 months, rising over year one.

The TCR was taken from a woman aged 50 to 60 in good health and a related stem cell transplant donor. The gene calls are TRBV18 and TRBJ1-5; no clear D. Sequences were obtained from PBMCs. The CDR3 DNA reads as TGTGCCAGCTCACCAACGAGGGATCAGCCCCAGCATTTT. Amino acids: CASSPTRDQPQHF.